This T cell receptor beta chain was observed in a study of Graves' ophthalmopathy and Graves' hyperthyroidism. Study-wide context: Blood was drawn at initial diagnosis, before any treatment. Study results and limitations: The model achieved about 67% sensitivity and about 76% specificity for ophthalmopathy progression.

Pregnant or lactating patients and those with other autoimmune diseases or uncontrolled infections were excluded. PBMCs were isolated by Ficoll-Paque density gradient centrifugation, using approximately 10 ml of fresh peripheral blood as the starting material. Germline values: CDR1 SQVTM, CDR2 ANQGSEA. V lost 7 bases, J lost 7 bases, and 13 bases lay in between. This CDR3 is built from 12 residues. This clonotype was found many times. The antigen remains undetermined. Amplifying from RNA transcripts, the study obtained TCR beta CDR3 regions. HTBI primers served in a first-round RT-PCR, which a second-round multiplex PCR followed. TCRdb processed the multiplex PCR reads anew with MiXCR; each CDR3 protein has one entry. The sample consists of about 740,000 distinct CDR3 sequences, 35% to 50% of them appearing once.

The clonotype originates from an adult man with Graves' ophthalmopathy. The sequencing sample was made of peripheral blood. The V call is TRBV29-1, the J call TRBJ2-2; D ambiguous. The CDR3 region has the DNA TGCAGCGGACGGCGACATAGCGGGGAGCTGTTTTTT. It codes for CSGRRHSGELFF.